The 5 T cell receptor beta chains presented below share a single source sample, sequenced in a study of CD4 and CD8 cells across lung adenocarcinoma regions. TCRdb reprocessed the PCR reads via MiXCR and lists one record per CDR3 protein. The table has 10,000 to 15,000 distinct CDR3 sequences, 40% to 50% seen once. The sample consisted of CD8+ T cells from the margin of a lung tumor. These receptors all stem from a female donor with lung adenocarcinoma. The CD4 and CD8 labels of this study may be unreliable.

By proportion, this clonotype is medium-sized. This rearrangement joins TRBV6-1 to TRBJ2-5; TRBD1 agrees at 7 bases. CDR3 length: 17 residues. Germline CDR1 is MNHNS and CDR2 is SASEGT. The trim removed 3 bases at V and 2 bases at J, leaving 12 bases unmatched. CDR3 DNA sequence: TGTGCCAGCAGTGAGGGGAGAAACAGGGGCCATCAAGAGACCCAGTACTTC. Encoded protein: CASSEGRNRGHQETQYF.

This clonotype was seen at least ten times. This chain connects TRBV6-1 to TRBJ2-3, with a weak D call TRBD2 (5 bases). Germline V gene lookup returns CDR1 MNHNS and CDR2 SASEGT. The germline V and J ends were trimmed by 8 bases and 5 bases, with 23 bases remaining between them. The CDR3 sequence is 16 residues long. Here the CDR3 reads CASQTSWSGFGDTQYF. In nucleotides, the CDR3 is TGTGCCAGCCAGACCTCTTGGAGCGGTTTTGGAGATACGCAGTATTTT.

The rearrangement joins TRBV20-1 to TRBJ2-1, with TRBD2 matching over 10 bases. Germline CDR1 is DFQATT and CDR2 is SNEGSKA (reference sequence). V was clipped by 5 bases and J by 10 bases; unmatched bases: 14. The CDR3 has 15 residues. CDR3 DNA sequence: TGCAGTGCTTATCCGGCTAGCGGGGGTAGCTACGAGCAGTTCTTC. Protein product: CSAYPASGGSYEQFF.

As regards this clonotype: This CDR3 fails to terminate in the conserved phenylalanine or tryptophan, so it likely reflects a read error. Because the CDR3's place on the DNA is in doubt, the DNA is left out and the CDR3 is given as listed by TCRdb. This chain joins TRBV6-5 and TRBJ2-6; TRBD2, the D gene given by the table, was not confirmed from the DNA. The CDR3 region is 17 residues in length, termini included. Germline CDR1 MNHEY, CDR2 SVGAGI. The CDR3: CASRFSGTSGNEQYFGA.

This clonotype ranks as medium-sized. CDR3 DNA sequence: TGTGCCAGCAGTTACTCGTGGGGGGGGGGGGGCTCGGATACGCAGTATTTT. This encodes CASSYSWGGGGSDTQYF. J is TRBJ2-3 and V is TRBV6-5, with a possible D match to TRBD2 (7 bases). CDR3 length equals 17 residues. With 0 bases removed from V and 6 bases from J, the gap between germline ends came to 19 bases. CDR1 is MNHEY and CDR2 is SVGAGI in the germline V gene.